The clone carrying this T cell receptor beta chain showed up just a few times. The antigen is not known. The data originate from a study of T cell repertoires in cytomegalovirus infection. Study at large: HLA-C-restricted CMV epitopes, recently identified, and well-studied HLA-B-restricted ones were used by the study. Evidence of both CMV infection and a matching HLA type came from public TCR beta signatures.

The study's findings and limits: CMV-specific TCR beta clonotypes restricted by HLA-C dominated the ex vivo response.

MiXCR was run by TCRdb on the reads, yielding one entry per CDR3 protein. This table holds a few hundred thousand distinct CDR3 sequences, 40% found once. The sequences come from cultured PBMCs, collected from culture after CMV antigen stimulation. The source of this sequence is a human donor in good health (CMV status not recorded). Some clones in this sample may be carry-over from other donors' samples.

The CDR3 region is CASSLTRGKNIQYF. The CDR3 bases are TGTGCCAGCAGCTTGACTAGGGGGAAAAACATTCAGTACTTC. The gene calls are TRBV7-9 and TRBJ2-4; D may match TRBD1 or TRBD2 (6 bases each). The length of the CDR3 is 14 residues. Between the trimmed V and J ends, which lost 3 bases and 4 bases, there was a span of 10 bases. CDR1 and CDR2 from the germline V gene are SEHNR and FQNEAQ (reference sequence).